Below are 3 T cell receptor beta chains sequenced from a single sample in a study of T cell responses to AZD1222 COVID-19 vaccine. Measured with immunoSEQ multiplex PCR; TCRdb has only the in-frame clones, and not every one. In the table there are tens of thousands of clones, about 90% of which are singletons. The source material was peripheral blood, sampled on day 0 of MenACWY control vaccination. Receptors originate from an adult in good health.

This clone was seen only once. V usage is TRBV10-3 and J usage is TRBJ2-5; 11 nucleotides agree with TRBD2. The V and J ends lost 10 bases and 4 bases, in that order; junction bases with no gene match: 8. Germline-derived CDR1 and CDR2 are ENHRY and SYGVKD. The CDR3 is 14 amino acids. The CDR3 sequence: CATVAGGPLETQYF. The CDR3 DNA sequence: TGTGCCACCGTAGCGGGAGGGCCGTTAGAGACCCAGTACTTC.

The J gene is TRBJ1-2, the V gene TRBV7-9; the D gene is possibly TRBD1 (5 bases). Trimming took off 6 bases at V and 8 bases at J, with 13 bases between the two ends. This CDR3 is 12 amino acids long. Germline CDR1 and CDR2: SEHNR and FQNEAQ (reference sequence). This CDR3 is CASSNLDIGYTF. In DNA, the CDR3 is TGTGCCAGCAGTAACTTGGACATCGGCTACACCTTC.

V usage is TRBV27 and J usage is TRBJ2-1; 8 bases line up with TRBD1. Germline CDR1 reads MNHEY; CDR2 reads SMNVEV (reference sequence). This CDR3 comprises 14 residues. V trimming: 5 bases; J trimming: 4 bases; junction bases outside the gene matches: 4. The CDR3 region has the DNA TGTGCCAGCAGTCTCTGGGACAGGTACAATGAGCAGTTCTTC. It is translated as CASSLWDRYNEQFF.